This T cell receptor beta chain was found in a study of T cell responses to AZD1222 COVID-19 vaccine. Study results and caveats: Unmutated variant regions reportedly attract nearly half of all spike-specific TCRs. After the peak T cell response, and only then, were repertoires sampled. Donors skewed white British and female; clonal diversity was possibly underestimated. Spike-specific TCR breadth and depth rose after two AZD1222 doses.

This clone was counted only a few times. The antigen is not known. Germline V lookup: CDR1 SGHRS, CDR2 YFSETQ. The CDR3 sequence is 15 residues long. Unmatched junction bases numbered 6, after V lost 0 bases and J lost 6 bases. The method was immunoSEQ multiplex PCR; TCRdb's version includes in-frame clones alone and lacks a portion of them. The sample shows about 56,000 clones, 70% to 90% of them seen only once. Sample: peripheral blood, taken on day 0 of AZD1222 vaccination. The TCR was taken from an adult in good health. The rearrangement uses TRBV5-1 and TRBJ1-1, with TRBD1 matching 9 bases. CDR3 in amino acids: CASSLAGTGRAEAFF. The CDR3 coding sequence is TGCGCCAGCAGCTTGGCGGGGACAGGGAGGGCTGAAGCTTTCTTT.